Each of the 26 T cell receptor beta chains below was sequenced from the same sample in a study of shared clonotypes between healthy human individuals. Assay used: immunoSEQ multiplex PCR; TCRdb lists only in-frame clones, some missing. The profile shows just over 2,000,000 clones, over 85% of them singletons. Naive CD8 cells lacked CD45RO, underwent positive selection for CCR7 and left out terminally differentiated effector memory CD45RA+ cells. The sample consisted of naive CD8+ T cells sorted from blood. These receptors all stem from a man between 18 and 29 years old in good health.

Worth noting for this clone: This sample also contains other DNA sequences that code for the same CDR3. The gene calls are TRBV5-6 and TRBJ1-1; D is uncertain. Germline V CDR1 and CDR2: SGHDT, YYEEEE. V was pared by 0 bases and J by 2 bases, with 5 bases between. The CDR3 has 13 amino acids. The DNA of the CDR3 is TGTGCCAGCAGCTTGGGGCCTAACACTGAAGCTTTCTTT. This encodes CASSLGPNTEAFF. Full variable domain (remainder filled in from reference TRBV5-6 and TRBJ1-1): DAGVTQSPTHLIKTRGQQVTLRCSPKSGHDTVSWYQQALGQGPQFIFQYYEEEERQRGNFPDRFSGHQFPNYSSELNVNALLLGDSALYLCASSLGPNTEAFFGQGTRLTVV.

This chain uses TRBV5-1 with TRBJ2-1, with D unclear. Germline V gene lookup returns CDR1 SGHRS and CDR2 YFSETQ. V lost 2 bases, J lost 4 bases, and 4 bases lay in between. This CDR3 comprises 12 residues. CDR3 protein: CASSFTYNEQFF. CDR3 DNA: TGCGCCAGCAGCTTCACTTACAATGAGCAGTTCTTC.

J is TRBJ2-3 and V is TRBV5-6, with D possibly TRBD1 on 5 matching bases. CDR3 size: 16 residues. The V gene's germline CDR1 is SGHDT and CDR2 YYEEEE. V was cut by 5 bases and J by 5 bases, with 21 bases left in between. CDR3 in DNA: TGTGCCAGCAGACATCAGGTGTCAGGGCTACAAGATACGCAGTATTTT. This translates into CASRHQVSGLQDTQYF.

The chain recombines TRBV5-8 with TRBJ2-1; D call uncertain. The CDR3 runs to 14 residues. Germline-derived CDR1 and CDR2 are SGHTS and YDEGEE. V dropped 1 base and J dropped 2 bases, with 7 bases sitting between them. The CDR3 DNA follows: TGTGCCAGCAGCTTGATGCTTACCTACAATGAGCAGTTCTTC. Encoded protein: CASSLMLTYNEQFF.

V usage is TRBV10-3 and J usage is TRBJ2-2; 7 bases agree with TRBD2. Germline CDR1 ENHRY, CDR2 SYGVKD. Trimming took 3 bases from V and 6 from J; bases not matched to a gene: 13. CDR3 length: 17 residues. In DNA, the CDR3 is TGTGCCATCAGTGAAAGTTTGAGCGGGACCGAACCCGGGGAGCTGTTTTTT. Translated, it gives CAISESLSGTEPGELFF.

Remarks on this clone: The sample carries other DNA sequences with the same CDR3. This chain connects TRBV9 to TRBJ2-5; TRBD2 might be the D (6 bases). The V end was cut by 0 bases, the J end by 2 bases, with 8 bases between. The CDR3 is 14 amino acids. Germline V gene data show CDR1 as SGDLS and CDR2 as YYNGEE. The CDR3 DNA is TGTGCCAGCAGCGTAGACGGGGGACAAGAGACCCAGTACTTC. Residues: CASSVDGGQETQYF.

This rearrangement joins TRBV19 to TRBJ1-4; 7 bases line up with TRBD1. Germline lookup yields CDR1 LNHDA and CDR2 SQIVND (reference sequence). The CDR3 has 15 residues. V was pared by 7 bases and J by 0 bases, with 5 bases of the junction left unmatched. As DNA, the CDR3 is TGTGCCAGTACTCTGGGGACAGCAACTAATGAAAAACTGTTTTTT. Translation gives CASTLGTATNEKLFF.

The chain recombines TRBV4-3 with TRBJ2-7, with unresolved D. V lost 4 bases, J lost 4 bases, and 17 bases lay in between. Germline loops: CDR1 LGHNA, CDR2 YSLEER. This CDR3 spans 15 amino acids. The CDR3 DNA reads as TGCGCCAGCAGCCCTGCCTACTCAGCTGGTTACGAGCAGTACTTC. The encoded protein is CASSPAYSAGYEQYF.

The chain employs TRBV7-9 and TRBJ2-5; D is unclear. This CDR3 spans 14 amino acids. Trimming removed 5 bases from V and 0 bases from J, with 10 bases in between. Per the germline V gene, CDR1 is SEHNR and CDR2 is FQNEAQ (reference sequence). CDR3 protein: CASSPFADQETQYF. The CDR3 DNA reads TGTGCCAGCAGCCCTTTCGCGGACCAAGAGACCCAGTACTTC.

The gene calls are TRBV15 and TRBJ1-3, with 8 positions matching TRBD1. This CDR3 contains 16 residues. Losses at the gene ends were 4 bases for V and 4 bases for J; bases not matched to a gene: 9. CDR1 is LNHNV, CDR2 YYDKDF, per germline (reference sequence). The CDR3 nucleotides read TGTGCCACCAGCACTGGACAGGGTAGTTTGGGAAACACCATATATTTT. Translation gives CATSTGQGSLGNTIYF.

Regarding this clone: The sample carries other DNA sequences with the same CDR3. The CDR3 sequence: CASSLGQGGYEQYF. The CDR3 region has the DNA TGTGCCAGCAGCCTCGGACAGGGGGGCTACGAGCAGTACTTC. V is TRBV7-9 and J is TRBJ2-7, with 10 bases lining up with TRBD1. This CDR3 comprises 14 residues. Per the germline V gene, CDR1 is SEHNR and CDR2 is FQNEAQ (reference sequence). V lost 5 bases and J lost 3; bases outside the gene matches: 4.

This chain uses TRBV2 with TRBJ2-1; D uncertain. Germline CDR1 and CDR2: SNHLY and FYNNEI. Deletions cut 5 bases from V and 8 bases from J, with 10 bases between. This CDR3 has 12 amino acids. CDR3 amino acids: CASSPSFDEQFF. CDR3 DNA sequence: TGTGCCAGCAGTCCTAGTTTCGATGAGCAGTTCTTC.

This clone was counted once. The CDR3: CASSEAALSYGYTF. The DNA of the CDR3 is TGTGCCAGCAGTGAAGCTGCGCTTTCCTATGGCTACACCTTC. This chain joins TRBV2 and TRBJ1-2; D remains unclear. The ends were cut back, 0 bases at V and 4 bases at J, with 9 bases in the middle. Germline V CDR1 and CDR2: SNHLY, FYNNEI. This CDR3 contains 14 residues.

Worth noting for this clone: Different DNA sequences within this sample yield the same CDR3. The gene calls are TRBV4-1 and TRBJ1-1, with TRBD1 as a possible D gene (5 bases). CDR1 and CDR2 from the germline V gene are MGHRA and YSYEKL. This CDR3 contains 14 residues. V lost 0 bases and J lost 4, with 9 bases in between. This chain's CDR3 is CASSQESGGTEAFF. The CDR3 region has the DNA TGCGCCAGCAGCCAAGAATCGGGGGGCACTGAAGCTTTCTTT.

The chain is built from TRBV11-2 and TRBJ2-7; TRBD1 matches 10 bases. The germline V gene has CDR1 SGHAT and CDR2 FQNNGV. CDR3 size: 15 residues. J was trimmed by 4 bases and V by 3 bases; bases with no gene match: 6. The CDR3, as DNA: TGTGCCAGCAGCTTCTCGACAGGGGGCTTTTACGAGCAGTACTTC. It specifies CASSFSTGGFYEQYF.

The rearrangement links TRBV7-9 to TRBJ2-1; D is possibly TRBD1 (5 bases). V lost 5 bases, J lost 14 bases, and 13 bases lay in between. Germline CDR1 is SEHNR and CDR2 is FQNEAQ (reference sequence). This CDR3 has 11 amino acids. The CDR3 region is CASSALGVKFF. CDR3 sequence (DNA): TGTGCCAGCAGCGCCCTAGGGGTTAAGTTCTTC.

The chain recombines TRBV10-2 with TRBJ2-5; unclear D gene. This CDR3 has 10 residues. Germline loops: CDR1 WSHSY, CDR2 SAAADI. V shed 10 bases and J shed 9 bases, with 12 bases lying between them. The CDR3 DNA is TGCGCCACGTGGTCGGCGGCCCAGTACTTC. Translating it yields CATWSAAQYF.

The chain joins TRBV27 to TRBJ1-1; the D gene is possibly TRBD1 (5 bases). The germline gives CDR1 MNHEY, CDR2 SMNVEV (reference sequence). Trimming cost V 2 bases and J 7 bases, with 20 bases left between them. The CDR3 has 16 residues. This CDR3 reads CASSLGPGTYPSEAFF. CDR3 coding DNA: TGTGCCAGCAGTTTAGGGCCCGGGACGTACCCGAGTGAAGCTTTCTTT.

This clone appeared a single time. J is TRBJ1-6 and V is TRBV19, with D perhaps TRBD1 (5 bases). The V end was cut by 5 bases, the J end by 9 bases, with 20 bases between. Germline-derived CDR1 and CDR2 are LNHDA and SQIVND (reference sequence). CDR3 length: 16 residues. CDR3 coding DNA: TGTGCCAGTAGTTTCCGGGACGAGTGGGGCCGTTCACCCCTCCACTTT. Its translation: CASSFRDEWGRSPLHF. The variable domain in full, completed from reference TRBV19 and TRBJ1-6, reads DGGITQSPKYLFRKEGQNVTLSCEQNLNHDAMYWYRQDPGQGLRLIYYSQIVNDFQKGDIAEGYSVSREKKESFPLTVTSAQKNPTAFYLCASSFRDEWGRSPLHFGNGTRLTVT.

CDR3 residues: CASSLWLGSEAFF. CDR3 coding DNA: TGTGCCAGCAGTTTATGGTTGGGCAGTGAAGCTTTCTTT. This rearrangement joins TRBV27 to TRBJ1-1, with D uncertain. Trimming took 1 base from V and 7 from J, leaving 10 bases between them. The CDR3 is 13 amino acids. The V gene's germline CDR1 is MNHEY and CDR2 SMNVEV (reference sequence).

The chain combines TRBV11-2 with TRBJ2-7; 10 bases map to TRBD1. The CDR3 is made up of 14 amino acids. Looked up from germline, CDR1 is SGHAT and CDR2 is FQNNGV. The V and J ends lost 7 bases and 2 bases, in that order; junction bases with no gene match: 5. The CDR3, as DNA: TGTGCCAGCACTTGGGGGACAGGGGCCTACGAGCAGTACTTC. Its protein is CASTWGTGAYEQYF.

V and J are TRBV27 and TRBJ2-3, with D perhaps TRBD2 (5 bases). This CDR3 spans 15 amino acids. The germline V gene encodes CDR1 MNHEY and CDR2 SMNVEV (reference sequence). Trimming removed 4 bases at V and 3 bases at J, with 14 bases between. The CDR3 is CASSSGKVRTDTQYF. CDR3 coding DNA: TGTGCCAGCAGTTCCGGGAAGGTGAGGACAGATACGCAGTATTTT.

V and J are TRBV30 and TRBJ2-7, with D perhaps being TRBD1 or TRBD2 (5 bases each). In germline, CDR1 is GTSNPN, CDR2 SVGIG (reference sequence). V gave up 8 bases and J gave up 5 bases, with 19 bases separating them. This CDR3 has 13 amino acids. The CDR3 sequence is CAGAWDPLDEQYF. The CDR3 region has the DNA TGTGCCGGCGCGTGGGACCCCTTAGACGAGCAGTACTTC. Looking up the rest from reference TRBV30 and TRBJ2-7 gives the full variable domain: SQTIHQWPATLVQPVGSPLSLECTVEGTSNPNLYWYRQAAGRGLQLLFYSVGIGQISSEVPQNLSASRPQDRQFILSSKKLLLSDSGFYLCAGAWDPLDEQYFGPGTRLTVT.

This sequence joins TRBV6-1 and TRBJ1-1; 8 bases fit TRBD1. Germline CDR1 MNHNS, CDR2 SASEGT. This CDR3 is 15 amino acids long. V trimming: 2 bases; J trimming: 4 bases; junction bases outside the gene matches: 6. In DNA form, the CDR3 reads TGTGCCAGCAGTGAAAGCAGGGGGCTGGTCACTGAAGCTTTCTTT. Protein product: CASSESRGLVTEAFF.

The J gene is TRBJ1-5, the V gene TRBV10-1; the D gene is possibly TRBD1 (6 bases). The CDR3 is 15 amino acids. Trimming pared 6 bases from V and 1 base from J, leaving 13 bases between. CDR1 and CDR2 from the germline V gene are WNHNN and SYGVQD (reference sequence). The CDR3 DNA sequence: TGCGCCAGCAGCCGGACAGAAGGGAGCAATCAGCCCCAGCATTTT. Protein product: CASSRTEGSNQPQHF.

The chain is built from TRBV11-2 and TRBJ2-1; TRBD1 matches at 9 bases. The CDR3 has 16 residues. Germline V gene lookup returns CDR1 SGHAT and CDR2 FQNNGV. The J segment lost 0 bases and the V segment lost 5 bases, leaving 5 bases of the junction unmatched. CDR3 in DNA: TGTGCCAGCAGCCAAGGACAGGGGAGCTCCTACAATGAGCAGTTCTTC. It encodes CASSQGQGSSYNEQFF.